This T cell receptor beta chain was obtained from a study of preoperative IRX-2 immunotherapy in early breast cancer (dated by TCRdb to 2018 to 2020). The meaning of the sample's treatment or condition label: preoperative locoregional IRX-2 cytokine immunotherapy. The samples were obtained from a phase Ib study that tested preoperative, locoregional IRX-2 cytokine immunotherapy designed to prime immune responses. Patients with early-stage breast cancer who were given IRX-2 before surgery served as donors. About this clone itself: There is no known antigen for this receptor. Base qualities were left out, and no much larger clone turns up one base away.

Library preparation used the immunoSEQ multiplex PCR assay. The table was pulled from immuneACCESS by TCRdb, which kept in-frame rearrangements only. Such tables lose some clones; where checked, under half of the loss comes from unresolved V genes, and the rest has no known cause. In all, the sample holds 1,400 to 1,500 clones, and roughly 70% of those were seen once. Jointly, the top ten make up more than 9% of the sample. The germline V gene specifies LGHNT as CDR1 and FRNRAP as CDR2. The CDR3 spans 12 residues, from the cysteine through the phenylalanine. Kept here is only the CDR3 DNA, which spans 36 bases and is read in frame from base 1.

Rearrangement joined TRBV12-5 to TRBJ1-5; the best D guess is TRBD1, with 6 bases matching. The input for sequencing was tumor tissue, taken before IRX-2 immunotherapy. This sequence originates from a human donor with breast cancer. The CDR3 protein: CASTGSNQPQHF. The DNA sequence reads TGTGCCAGCACAGGGAGCAATCAGCCCCAGCATTTT.